This is a list of T cell receptor beta chains from one sample in a study of T cell responses to AZD1222 COVID-19 vaccine. Generated by immunoSEQ multiplex PCR, the TCRdb table keeps only in-frame clones and is missing some. The sample records over 120,000 clones, 93% being singletons. This sample comprised peripheral blood, obtained on day 0 of AZD1222 vaccination. These receptors all stem from an adult in good health. The CDR3 runs from the conserved cysteine through the conserved F or W. The D gene is left open where the match is weak. Expanded clones get a size class; other rows say once, few or many, or leave the size out.

CDR3 DNA	CDR3 protein	J gene	V gene	CDR3 length	D gene	clone size
TGCGCCAGCAGCCAAGTGCTGGGGGGGCCCCAGCATTTT	CASSQVLGGPQHF	TRBJ1-5	TRBV4-1	13	-	-
TGTGCCAGTAGTATCGCCTTTTCTGGGGCCAACGTCCTGACTTTC	CASSIAFSGANVLTF	TRBJ2-6	TRBV19	15	-	-
TGTGCCAGTAGTGGTCGGACAGAACCCTCTGATGAAGCTTTCTTT	CASSGRTEPSDEAFF	TRBJ1-1	TRBV19	15	-	-
TGTGCCAGCAGTTACAGGACAGGGAAGAATGAGCAGTTCTTC	CASSYRTGKNEQFF	TRBJ2-1	TRBV6-2/TRBV6-3	14	TRBD1	once
TGTGCCAGCAGCGCCCCCGGAGGGGCGAGGCAGCCCCAGCATTTT	CASSAPGGARQPQHF	TRBJ1-5	TRBV28	15	-	-
TGTGCCAGCAGCTTGGCCTTGCAGGGGGAGACCCAGTACTTC	CASSLALQGETQYF	TRBJ2-5	TRBV5-6	14	-	-
TGTGCCAGCAGCTTCCAGACAACACAGCGAGGCGAGCAGTACTTC	CASSFQTTQRGEQYF	TRBJ2-7	TRBV5-4	15	-	-
TGTGCCAGCAGCCCCGGACTAGCGGGAATCGAGACCCAGTACTTC	CASSPGLAGIETQYF	TRBJ2-5	TRBV5-6	15	TRBD2	-
TGTGCCAGCAGCCGCGGGACAGGGGGCTTCTACAATGAGCAGTTCTTC	CASSRGTGGFYNEQFF	TRBJ2-1	TRBV7-9	16	TRBD1	-
TGTGCCAGCAGCGAAGATAGCGGGTTGAACACTGAAGCTTTCTTT	CASSEDSGLNTEAFF	TRBJ1-1	TRBV11-2	15	-	-
TGCAGCGTCTGGGAGTTCAGTGGGGCTTTCTTT	CSVWEFSGAFF	TRBJ1-1	TRBV29-1	11	-	-
TGTGCTAGTGGTCCAGCCCTAACTGAAGCTTTCTTT	CASGPALTEAFF	TRBJ1-1	TRBV12-5	12	-	-
TGTGCCAGCAGCTTACCTAGCGTAAAGGACAATGAGCAGTTCTTC	CASSLPSVKDNEQFF	TRBJ2-1	TRBV7-6	15	-	-
TGTGCCAGCAGTGAAGGGACAGGGCTCGGGGAGCTGTTTTTT	CASSEGTGLGELFF	TRBJ2-2	TRBV6-1	14	TRBD1	few
TGTGCCAGTAGTATTAAAGACAGCTATTACAATGAGCAGTTCTTC	CASSIKDSYYNEQFF	TRBJ2-1	TRBV19	15	-	-
TGCGCCAGCAGCTCAACTTCGACAGGTGGGAGCTACACCTTC	CASSSTSTGGSYTF	TRBJ1-2	TRBV5-1	14	-	-
TGTGCCTGGAGTCCCGGGACAGGGGGAGCAAAACTGTTTTTT	CAWSPGTGGAKLFF	TRBJ1-4	TRBV30	14	TRBD1	-
TGTGCCAGCAGTTTTTATCCACTTAAAGGTGGGGGCTACACCTTC	CASSFYPLKGGGYTF	TRBJ1-2	TRBV27	15	-	-
TGTGCCACCAGTGACACCAGACAGGGCAATGAGCAGTTCTTC	CATSDTRQGNEQFF	TRBJ2-1	TRBV24-1	14	TRBD1	medium-sized
TGCGCCAGCAGCCTAGCGGGAGTGTGGAAAGAGACCCAGTACTTC	CASSLAGVWKETQYF	TRBJ2-5	TRBV4-1	15	TRBD2	-
TGTGCCAGCAGTTTAACAGGGGGAGTTCAGCCCCAGCATTTT	CASSLTGGVQPQHF	TRBJ1-5	TRBV28	14	TRBD1	-
TGTGCCAGCAGCTTGGAAGTCCTAGCGGGAGGAGTTGGAGATACGCAGTATTTT	CASSLEVLAGGVGDTQYF	TRBJ2-3	TRBV5-4	18	TRBD2	-
TGTGCCAGCATCCCCTGGGGACAGGGGACAGATACGCAGTATTTT	CASIPWGQGTDTQYF	TRBJ2-3	TRBV27	15	TRBD1	-
TGTGCCAGCAGTTACAGGCCTAGCGGAAGGGAGACCCAGTACTTC	CASSYRPSGRETQYF	TRBJ2-5	TRBV6-5	15	TRBD2	-
TGTGCCAGCAGTGAAGACAGACTCCAGCCCCAGCATTTT	CASSEDRLQPQHF	TRBJ1-5	TRBV6-1	13	-	-
TGTGCCAGTAGTCGCCCGGGACAGGGGATGAGGGGCTACACCTTC	CASSRPGQGMRGYTF	TRBJ1-2	TRBV19	15	TRBD1	once
TGCGCCAGCAGCTTGGGGGACGCACCCCTGAACACCGGGGAGCTGTTTTTT	CASSLGDAPLNTGELFF	TRBJ2-2	TRBV5-1	17	-	once
TGTGCCATCAGTGATCAGGGGGTTACGCAGTATTTT	CAISDQGVTQYF	TRBJ2-3	TRBV10-3	12	TRBD1	-
TGTGCCAGCAGCCGTCCGGGACTAGCGGGAGTGAACACCGGGGAGCTGTTTTTT	CASSRPGLAGVNTGELFF	TRBJ2-2	TRBV7-9	18	TRBD2	-
TGTGCCAGCAGTTTACAGGCTGGGGGGTCCCCTGAAGCTTTCTTT	CASSLQAGGSPEAFF	TRBJ1-1	TRBV25-1	15	-	-
TGTGCCTGGCACCCCACAGACAGGGGCACCGGGGAGCTGTTTTTT	CAWHPTDRGTGELFF	TRBJ2-2	TRBV30	15	TRBD1	-
TGTGCCAGCAGCTTAGCGGGTCTAGCTGGTAGCACAGATACGCAGTATTTT	CASSLAGLAGSTDTQYF	TRBJ2-3	TRBV7-9	17	-	-
TGTGCCAGCAGCGCTGGACTAGCGGGAGGGCCGAAGGAGCAGTACTTC	CASSAGLAGGPKEQYF	TRBJ2-7	TRBV9	16	TRBD2	-
TGTGCCAGCAGTGACCGAGCGGGAGGCAGGTACGAGCAGTACTTC	CASSDRAGGRYEQYF	TRBJ2-7	TRBV2	15	TRBD2	-
TGTGCCAGCAGCACGGGACTAGCGATTGCCTACAATGAGCAGTTCTTC	CASSTGLAIAYNEQFF	TRBJ2-1	TRBV5-4	16	TRBD2	-
TGTGCCAGCAGTTTTGGCAGCGCCTACGAGCAGTACTTC	CASSFGSAYEQYF	TRBJ2-7	TRBV6-5	13	-	-
TGTGCCAGCAGCCACCGACATACAACGGACGAGCAGTACTTC	CASSHRHTTDEQYF	TRBJ2-7	TRBV7-8	14	-	-
TGCGCCAGCAGCTTGGAAACAGGCTCTCGGACTGAAGCTTTCTTT	CASSLETGSRTEAFF	TRBJ1-1	TRBV5-1	15	-	-
TGTGCCAGCAGCTTAGTTGTGTGGACAGGGGCTGGAAACACCATATATTTT	CASSLVVWTGAGNTIYF	TRBJ1-3	TRBV7-9	17	TRBD1	-
TGTGCCAGCTCACCCCGCGCCGGAACTGAAGCTTTCTTT	CASSPRAGTEAFF	TRBJ1-1	TRBV18	13	-	-
TGCGCCAGCAGCCACCTCGGACAGGGGAGGGGAGAGACCCAGTACTTC	CASSHLGQGRGETQYF	TRBJ2-5	TRBV5-1	16	TRBD1	-